This passage covers 19 T cell receptor beta chains from one sample sequenced in a study of cytomegalovirus exposure and HLA in healthy donors. PCR was performed using 60 Vbeta and 13 Jbeta primers. Sequencing was performed with immunoSEQ multiplex PCR; in TCRdb, only in-frame clones are kept and a portion is missing. The sample carries 150,000 to 180,000 clones, 65% to 80% recorded once. Sequenced material: PBMCs. The source of these receptors is a man aged 18-30 years in good health and CMV-seronegative.

This clone was observed a single time. The CDR3 DNA follows: TGTGCCAGCAGTACGACAGGGGGGAATGAGCAGTTCTTC. This codes for CASSTTGGNEQFF. The J gene is TRBJ2-1, the V gene TRBV6-6; TRBD1 matches at 9 bases. Germline V gives CDR1 MNHNY, CDR2 SVGAGI (reference sequence). This CDR3 region has 13 residues. J gave up 7 bases and V 5 bases, and 3 bases lay outside the gene matches.

The count of this clone is one. The chain uses TRBV23-1 and TRBJ1-2; TRBD1 agrees at 8 bases. TRBV23-1 is recorded as an ORF, its role being uncertain. The V segment lost 0 bases and the J segment 6 bases; nucleotides outside the gene matches: 9. The CDR3 has 16 amino acids. This chain's CDR3 is CASSQSPTGGLHGYTF. The DNA of the CDR3 is TGCGCCAGCAGTCAATCCCCAACAGGGGGGCTCCATGGCTACACCTTC.

The chain combines TRBV7-2 with TRBJ1-2; tentatively, D is TRBD1 (6 bases). Trimming removed 1 base at V and 7 bases at J, with 16 bases between. Looked up from germline, CDR1 is SGHTA and CDR2 is FQGNSA. This CDR3 is built from 15 residues. This CDR3 reads CASSLVYYYRVGYTF. For the CDR3, the DNA is TGTGCCAGCAGCTTAGTCTATTATTACAGGGTTGGCTACACCTTC.

V is TRBV14 and J is TRBJ1-1; the match to TRBD1 covers 9 bases. V lost 4 bases to trimming and J lost 5 bases; unmatched junction nucleotides: 11. The CDR3 runs 16 residues. Germline V gives CDR1 SGHDN, CDR2 FVKESK. CDR3 region: CASSLAQGAWGTEAFF. CDR3 bases: TGTGCCAGCAGCCTCGCACAGGGGGCTTGGGGAACTGAAGCTTTCTTT.

The chain couples TRBV5-4 to TRBJ2-7; D call uncertain. The CDR3 is 15 residues long. With 0 bases removed from V and 1 base from J, the gap between germline ends came to 11 bases. CDR1 is SGHNT, CDR2 YYREEE, per germline (reference sequence). CDR3 bases: TGTGCCAGCAGCTTGGGCGGTAAGGAATCCTACGAGCAGTACTTC. Protein: CASSLGGKESYEQYF.

The chain has TRBV7-2 and TRBJ2-3; D ambiguous. Per germline, CDR1 SGHTA and CDR2 FQGNSA. This CDR3 spans 13 amino acids. Trimming left V 2 bases short and J 11 bases short, with 14 bases between. The CDR3 here is CASSLNGNSQQYF. The CDR3 DNA sequence: TGTGCCAGCAGCTTAAACGGTAACAGTCAGCAGTATTTT.

The V call is TRBV11-2, the J call TRBJ1-1; D gene uncertain. Deletions cut 4 bases from V and 0 bases from J, with 15 bases between. In germline, CDR1 is SGHAT, CDR2 FQNNGV. CDR3 size: 16 residues. The CDR3 DNA follows: TGTGCCAGCAGCTATCGGACTGGAGGACTGAACACTGAAGCTTTCTTT. The encoded protein is CASSYRTGGLNTEAFF.

This clone was found once. The chain employs TRBV29-1 and TRBJ1-5; D might be TRBD1 (6 bases). V shed 1 base and J shed 4 bases, with 8 bases lying between them. Germline V lookup: CDR1 SQVTM, CDR2 ANQGSEA. The length of the CDR3 is 13 residues. CDR3 residues: CSVEGTENQPQHF. CDR3 nucleotides: TGCAGCGTTGAAGGGACAGAGAATCAGCCCCAGCATTTT.

In this sample, this clone turned up many times. The chain recombines TRBV4-2 with TRBJ2-1; 8 bases line up with TRBD1. Trimming took 0 bases from V and 5 from J; bases not matched to a gene: 6. This CDR3 has 16 residues. Per germline, CDR1 LGHNA and CDR2 YNFKEQ. CDR3 in amino acids: CASSQDLGTGHNEQFF. CDR3 coding DNA: TGTGCCAGCAGCCAAGATCTAGGGACAGGCCACAATGAGCAGTTCTTC.

The rearrangement uses TRBV5-8 and TRBJ2-1; D gene unclear. The CDR3 is made up of 17 amino acids. The germline V gene encodes CDR1 SGHTS and CDR2 YDEGEE. V was trimmed by 4 bases and J by 3 bases, leaving 20 bases between them. The CDR3 protein is CASSPQTGVYLYNEQFF. CDR3 nucleotide sequence: TGTGCCAGCAGCCCGCAGACTGGCGTTTACCTCTACAATGAGCAGTTCTTC.

J is TRBJ2-2 and V is TRBV7-9; 9 positions agree with TRBD1. The CDR3 sequence is 17 residues long. Germline V gives CDR1 SEHNR, CDR2 FQNEAQ (reference sequence). With 5 bases clipped from V and 3 bases from J, the junction kept 10 bases outside the gene matches. The CDR3 here is CASSPVYRGRDTGELFF. CDR3 coding DNA: TGTGCCAGCAGCCCGGTCTACAGGGGGCGCGACACCGGGGAGCTGTTTTTT.

The genes are TRBV9 and TRBJ2-5; TRBD1 might be the D (6 bases). Germline V gene lookup returns CDR1 SGDLS and CDR2 YYNGEE. Trimming took off 4 bases at V and 4 bases at J, with 14 bases between the two ends. The CDR3 extends over 14 amino acids. CDR3 bases: TGTGCCAGCAGCTTTCAGACAGGTGTAGAGACCCAGTACTTC. It is translated as CASSFQTGVETQYF.

This clone was detected once. The rearrangement uses TRBV4-1 and TRBJ2-7; D perhaps matches TRBD2 (6 bases). Germline V CDR1 and CDR2: MGHRA, YSYEKL. The ends were cut back, 4 bases at V and 1 base at J, with 11 bases in the middle. The CDR3 spans 14 residues. The CDR3 DNA reads TGCGCCAGCAGCCGACCCGGGACTTCCTACGAGCAGTACTTC. This sequence encodes CASSRPGTSYEQYF.

The chain combines TRBV6-1 with TRBJ2-5, with D hard to call. V dropped 2 bases and J dropped 8 bases, with 9 bases sitting between them. The CDR3 sequence is 12 residues long. Germline V gives CDR1 MNHNS, CDR2 SASEGT. The DNA for the CDR3 is TGTGCCAGCAGTGAACTAATGGTTACCCAGTACTTC. Amino acid sequence: CASSELMVTQYF.

The chain is built from TRBV11-2 and TRBJ2-5; perhaps TRBD2 as D (5 bases). Germline assignment: CDR1 SGHAT and CDR2 FQNNGV. The CDR3 runs to 13 residues. The germline V and J ends were trimmed by 5 bases and 4 bases, with 11 bases remaining between them. Here the CDR3 reads CASSGGSVETQYF. DNA for the CDR3: TGTGCCAGCAGCGGAGGTTCGGTAGAGACCCAGTACTTC.

The J gene is TRBJ1-6, the V gene TRBV13, with TRBD1 matching over 10 bases. CDR1 PRHDT and CDR2 FYEKMQ come from the germline V gene (reference sequence). J was trimmed by 8 bases and V by 5 bases; bases with no gene match: 6. The CDR3 consists of 15 residues. CDR3: CASSQGQGVYSPLHF. The CDR3 DNA reads as TGTGCCAGCAGCCAAGGACAGGGGGTATATTCACCCCTCCACTTT.

This clone was found a few times. V gene TRBV4-3 combines with J gene TRBJ1-1, with unresolved D. This CDR3 spans 14 amino acids. Deletions cut 1 base from V and 5 bases from J, with 11 bases between. Germline V gives CDR1 LGHNA, CDR2 YSLEER. The CDR3 DNA reads TGCGCCAGCAGCCAAGTGAGCGGGTGGACTGAAGCTTTCTTT. This codes for CASSQVSGWTEAFF.

CDR3 loop: CASSSGTGNGYTF. CDR3 sequence (DNA): TGCGCCAGCAGCTCCGGGACAGGGAACGGCTACACCTTC. The chain is built from TRBV5-1 and TRBJ1-2; 9 bases match TRBD1. This CDR3 is built from 13 residues. V trimming: 3 bases; J trimming: 8 bases; junction bases outside the gene matches: 5. Germline V gene data show CDR1 as SGHRS and CDR2 as YFSETQ.

J is TRBJ1-6 and V is TRBV6-5; the D is unclear. Germline V gives CDR1 MNHEY, CDR2 SVGAGI. CDR3 length: 16 amino acids. Deletions cut 2 bases from V and 5 bases from J, with 13 bases between. CDR3 protein: CASSYPIGLNNSPLHF. The DNA for the CDR3 is TGTGCCAGCAGTTACCCCATCGGACTGAATAATTCACCCCTCCACTTT.